This T cell receptor (beta chain) was sequenced during a study of Ad26.COV2.S vaccination and SARS-CoV-2 variants. General study points: From the TCR breadth and depth analyses, total T cell responses may have been underestimated. Spike-specific responses of CD8+ and CD4+ T cells were reported to display substantial breadth after vaccination.

Treatment: approximately 18 received Ad26.COV2.S at low or high dose, single or two shots; 5 received placebo; per-sample allocation not given. Sampling was performed 63 days after the first vaccine or placebo injection. The administered vaccine (an Ad26 vector) expressed Wuhan-strain SARS-CoV-2 spike. Turning to this clone: Its target is unknown.

TCRdb's table, derived via immunoSEQ multiplex PCR, lists solely in-frame clones and lacks some. The table records approximately 450,000 clones, more than 80% of them present only once. The sequencing used peripheral blood, collected in a trial of Ad26.COV2.S vaccine versus placebo. The receptor was derived from a person aged 18 to 65 who received the Ad26.COV2.S COVID-19 vaccine or a placebo.

CDR3 sequence reads: CASRYGTYTDTQYF. For the CDR3, the DNA is TGCGCCAGCAGGTACGGGACTTACACAGATACGCAGTATTTT. The chain employs TRBV10-2 and TRBJ2-3, with D maybe TRBD2 (6 bases). This CDR3 is built from 14 residues. Germline V gene sequence: CDR1 WSHSY, CDR2 SAAADI. The V end was cut by 6 bases, the J end by 2 bases, with 12 bases between.